Listed below are T cell receptor beta chains from one sample, sequenced in a study of radiation and T cells in renal cell carcinoma. The table came from immunoSEQ multiplex PCR; TCRdb's copy has only in-frame clones and leaves some out. The table lists about 130,000 clones, approximately 91% of them singletons. The input for sequencing was blood, taken from a patient whose treatment included radiotherapy and nephrectomy. The receptors come from a woman between 45 and 60 years old with renal cell carcinoma. Both conserved end residues are part of each CDR3. The order of the fields is V gene, clone size, J gene, D gene, CDR3 protein, CDR3 DNA. A D gene is named only where the DNA matches it firmly. Clone size is not always given. Where it is, it says once, few, many or a class for expanded clones.

TRBV27,NA,TRBJ1-1,NA,CASSPQLTNTEAFF,TGTGCCAGCAGTCCACAGCTAACTAACACTGAAGCTTTCTTT
TRBV10-1,NA,TRBJ1-2,NA,CASSDGRSYGYTF,TGCGCCAGCAGCGACGGTAGAAGCTATGGCTACACCTTC
TRBV2,few,TRBJ1-1,NA,CASGNMNTEAFF,TGTGCCAGCGGGAATATGAACACTGAAGCTTTCTTT
TRBV20-1,NA,TRBJ1-2,NA,CSAPYYGYTF,TGCAGTGCTCCCTATTATGGCTACACCTTC
TRBV21-1,NA,TRBJ1-5,NA,CASIPQGRDNQPQHF,TGTGCCAGCATCCCGCAGGGGCGGGACAATCAGCCCCAGCATTTT
TRBV7-2,few,TRBJ1-5,NA,CASSLAGGPNQPQHF,TGTGCCAGCAGCTTAGCGGGAGGGCCCAATCAGCCCCAGCATTTT
TRBV29-1,NA,TRBJ2-2,TRBD1,CSVPGQGTGELFF,TGCAGCGTGCCGGGACAGGGAACCGGGGAGCTGTTTTTT
TRBV13,NA,TRBJ1-2,TRBD1,CASSTGQGTNYGYTF,TGTGCCAGCAGCACCGGACAGGGGACTAACTATGGCTACACCTTC
TRBV18,NA,TRBJ1-2,NA,CASSQLPDSPSANYGYTF,TGTGCCAGCTCGCAACTCCCGGACAGTCCGAGCGCCAACTATGGCTACACCTTC
TRBV5-1,few,TRBJ2-5,TRBD1,CASSRTGGLETQYF,TGCGCCAGCAGCCGGACAGGGGGTTTAGAGACCCAGTACTTC
TRBV10-3,few,TRBJ1-1,NA,CAISPTANTEAFF,TGTGCCATCAGCCCAACAGCGAACACTGAAGCTTTCTTT
TRBV19,NA,TRBJ1-6,NA,CASIGDTTSPLHF,TGTGCCAGTATTGGCGACACTACTTCACCCCTCCACTTT
TRBV7-8,NA,TRBJ2-1,TRBD1,CASSPIGTVNEQFF,TGTGCCAGCAGTCCCATCGGGACAGTTAATGAGCAGTTCTTC
TRBV7-2,once,TRBJ1-6,NA,CASSLVEGSSPLHF,TGTGCCAGCAGCTTAGTCGAGGGTTCATCACCCCTCCACTTT
TRBV15,once,TRBJ2-1,NA,CATSRVSGPLNEQFF,TGTGCCACCAGCAGAGTGTCGGGACCATTGAATGAGCAGTTCTTC
TRBV7-2,NA,TRBJ2-7,NA,CASSLAFYEQYF,TGTGCCAGCAGCTTAGCCTTCTACGAGCAGTACTTC
TRBV4-1,NA,TRBJ1-2,NA,CASSPEQGNYGYTF,TGCGCCAGCAGCCCCGAGCAGGGAAACTATGGCTACACCTTC
TRBV6-1,NA,TRBJ1-5,TRBD1,CASTADRGAGQPQHF,TGTGCCAGCACCGCCGACAGGGGGGCCGGTCAGCCCCAGCATTTT
TRBV7-6,NA,TRBJ2-7,NA,CASSPDGAEQYF,TGTGCCAGCAGCCCAGACGGGGCCGAGCAGTACTTC
TRBV7-2,NA,TRBJ1-3,NA,CASSFALSGNTIYF,TGTGCCAGCAGCTTCGCCCTTTCCGGAAACACCATATATTTT
TRBV11-2,NA,TRBJ1-4,NA,CASSVQGWTNEKLFF,TGTGCCAGCAGCGTCCAGGGATGGACTAATGAAAAACTGTTTTTT
TRBV7-9,NA,TRBJ2-5,NA,CASSLAGRGGETQYF,TGTGCCAGCAGCTTAGCCGGCAGGGGTGGGGAGACCCAGTACTTC
TRBV29-1,NA,TRBJ2-3,NA,CSVRSTDTQYF,TGCAGCGTCCGTAGCACAGATACGCAGTATTTT
TRBV5-8,NA,TRBJ1-5,NA,CASSLEWGRNQPQHF,TGTGCCAGCAGCTTGGAATGGGGGCGGAATCAGCCCCAGCATTTT
TRBV14,NA,TRBJ2-4,NA,CASIMLAKNIQYF,TGTGCCAGCATCATGCTAGCCAAAAACATTCAGTACTTC
TRBV9,NA,TRBJ2-7,NA,CASSSGGGEEYEQYF,TGTGCCAGCAGCTCAGGGGGGGGCGAAGAGTACGAGCAGTACTTC
TRBV19,NA,TRBJ1-1,NA,CASSTLTRRNTEAFF,TGTGCCAGTAGTACACTTACAAGGAGGAACACTGAAGCTTTCTTT
TRBV19,NA,TRBJ2-3,TRBD2,CASRPEGGIDTQYF,TGTGCCAGTAGACCCGAGGGAGGGATCGATACGCAGTATTTT
TRBV19,NA,TRBJ2-3,NA,CASGTRSTDTQYF,TGTGCCAGCGGAACTAGGAGCACAGATACGCAGTATTTT
TRBV21-1,NA,TRBJ2-5,NA,CASTTRMETQYF,TGTGCCAGCACCACCAGAATGGAGACCCAGTACTTC
TRBV14,NA,TRBJ2-1,NA,CASSHPGFPNEQFF,TGTGCCAGCAGCCACCCAGGGTTCCCCAATGAGCAGTTCTTC
TRBV10-3,NA,TRBJ2-7,NA,CAITYQSPGSSEQYF,TGTGCCATCACCTACCAGTCACCCGGGTCGAGCGAGCAGTACTTC
TRBV9,few,TRBJ1-5,TRBD1,CASSAGTGPLSNQPQHF,TGTGCCAGCAGCGCCGGGACAGGGCCGCTTAGCAATCAGCCCCAGCATTTT
TRBV7-2,NA,TRBJ2-2,NA,CASSLRPRMGTGELFF,TGTGCCAGCAGCTTAAGGCCCCGGATGGGCACCGGGGAGCTGTTTTTT
TRBV5-6,NA,TRBJ1-1,NA,CASPLGGQTLGTEAFF,TGTGCCAGCCCCCTGGGGGGCCAGACCCTCGGCACTGAAGCTTTCTTT
TRBV30,NA,TRBJ1-1,NA,CAWRSGPNTEAFF,TGTGCCTGGAGATCCGGTCCGAACACTGAAGCTTTCTTT
TRBV10-3,NA,TRBJ2-1,NA,CAISVGQEGNEQFF,TGTGCCATCAGTGTGGGGCAGGAAGGCAATGAGCAGTTCTTC
TRBV2,few,TRBJ2-7,NA,CASSAKRQDYEQYF,TGTGCCAGCAGTGCCAAACGACAGGATTACGAGCAGTACTTC
TRBV7-8,once,TRBJ2-1,TRBD1,CASSPNRDRVRNEQFF,TGTGCCAGCAGCCCCAACCGGGACAGGGTACGGAATGAGCAGTTCTTC
TRBV7-3,NA,TRBJ1-1,NA,CASSPGGSGTEAFF,TGTGCCAGCAGCCCCGGGGGTTCGGGCACTGAAGCTTTCTTT
TRBV18,once,TRBJ2-2,TRBD2,CASETSGANTGELFF,TGTGCCAGCGAGACTAGCGGGGCGAACACCGGGGAGCTGTTTTTT
TRBV7-3,NA,TRBJ2-7,NA,CASSLTPGMIYEQYF,TGTGCCAGCAGCTTAACACCGGGCATGATCTACGAGCAGTACTTC
TRBV2,NA,TRBJ1-5,TRBD1,CASGQGHSNQPQHF,TGTGCCAGCGGACAGGGTCATAGCAATCAGCCCCAGCATTTT
TRBV13,NA,TRBJ2-6,TRBD2,CASSLGLSGGLGANVLTF,TGTGCCAGCAGCTTGGGACTAAGCGGGGGTCTAGGGGCCAACGTCCTGACTTTC
TRBV10-2,NA,TRBJ2-5,TRBD2,CASSHFAGGRETQYF,TGCGCCAGCAGTCACTTTGCGGGGGGGCGGGAGACCCAGTACTTC
TRBV6-1,NA,TRBJ2-1,TRBD1,CASSEAGNRGNEQFF,TGTGCCAGCAGTGAAGCGGGAAACAGGGGGAATGAGCAGTTCTTC
TRBV7-9,NA,TRBJ2-7,NA,CASSLAYLYEQYF,TGTGCCAGCAGCTTAGCATACCTCTACGAGCAGTACTTC
TRBV7-8,NA,TRBJ2-1,TRBD1,CASSLAPGQGYNEQFF,TGTGCCAGCAGCTTGGCACCGGGACAGGGTTACAATGAGCAGTTCTTC
TRBV6-1,NA,TRBJ1-2,TRBD1,CASSDYNTGGDNYGYTF,TGTGCCAGCAGTGACTACAACACAGGGGGTGATAACTATGGCTACACCTTC
TRBV27,few,TRBJ1-1,NA,CASSPLHPGANTEAFF,TGTGCCAGCAGTCCCCTACACCCGGGGGCGAACACTGAAGCTTTCTTT
TRBV11-2,NA,TRBJ2-4,NA,CASSSTIAKNIQYF,TGTGCCAGCAGCTCGACTATAGCCAAAAACATTCAGTACTTC
TRBV5-5,NA,TRBJ2-2,NA,CASSLPPTANTGELFF,TGTGCCAGCAGCTTACCCCCGACAGCTAACACCGGGGAGCTGTTTTTT
TRBV19,NA,TRBJ1-2,NA,CASSIEAGGYTF,TGTGCCAGTAGTATAGAAGCAGGTGGCTACACCTTC
TRBV30,NA,TRBJ1-5,TRBD1,CAWSNNRGLQPQHF,TGTGCCTGGAGCAATAACAGGGGGCTCCAGCCCCAGCATTTT
TRBV19,NA,TRBJ1-3,NA,CASSITGRSHSGNTIYF,TGTGCCAGTAGTATAACGGGACGGTCCCACTCTGGAAACACCATATATTTT